This entry features one T cell receptor (beta chain) sequence. The antigen is undetermined. This sample stems from a study of shared clonotypes between healthy human individuals. Across the study: Each donor's CD8 memory used one plate, CD8 naive two, each CD4 subset three. Whole-study findings and limits: Generally, estimated richness proved larger in naive subsets than it did in memory subsets. Clonotypes that were shared across a few donors made up 4.5% to 5% of naive CD4 clonotypes.

CDR3 length: 17 amino acids. V shed 5 bases, J shed 2 bases, and the junction held 9 bases outside the gene matches. Per the germline V gene, CDR1 is MDHEN and CDR2 is SYDVKM. Some clones are missing from TCRdb's copy, which holds only in-frame ones; the method was immunoSEQ multiplex PCR. The table shows some 2,500,000 clones, with approximately 93% occurring only once. The sequencing sample was made of naive CD4+ T cells from PBMCs. Subset given: CD45RA+ positively selected. This chain links TRBV28 with TRBJ2-5; TRBD2 aligns across 12 bases. The receptor was derived from a man aged 18-30 years in good health. Some clones in this sample may be carry-over from other donors' samples. In nucleotides, the CDR3 is TGTGCCAGCAGTCCCCTAGCGGGAGGGGGGTATCAAGAGACCCAGTACTTC. The encoded protein is CASSPLAGGGYQETQYF.